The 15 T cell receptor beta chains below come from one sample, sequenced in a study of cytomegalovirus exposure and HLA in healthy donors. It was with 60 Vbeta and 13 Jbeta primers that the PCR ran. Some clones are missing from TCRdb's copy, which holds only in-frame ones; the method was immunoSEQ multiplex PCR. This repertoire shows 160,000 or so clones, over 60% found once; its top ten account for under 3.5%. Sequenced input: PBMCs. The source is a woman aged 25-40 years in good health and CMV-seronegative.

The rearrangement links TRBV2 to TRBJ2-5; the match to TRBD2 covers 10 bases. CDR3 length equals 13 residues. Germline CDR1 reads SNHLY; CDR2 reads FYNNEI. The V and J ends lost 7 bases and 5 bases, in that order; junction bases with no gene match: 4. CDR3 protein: CASTGTSDETQYF. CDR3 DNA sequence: TGTGCCAGCACCGGGACTAGCGATGAGACCCAGTACTTC.

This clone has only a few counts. In DNA, the CDR3 is TGTGCCAGCAGGGCAAACAGGGGGACCGGGGAGCTGTTTTTT. This gives the protein CASRANRGTGELFF. The V call is TRBV28, the J call TRBJ2-2; 8 nucleotides line up with TRBD1. This CDR3 has 14 residues. V gave up 6 bases and J gave up 5 bases; unmatched junction bases: 5. The germline gives CDR1 MDHEN, CDR2 SYDVKM.

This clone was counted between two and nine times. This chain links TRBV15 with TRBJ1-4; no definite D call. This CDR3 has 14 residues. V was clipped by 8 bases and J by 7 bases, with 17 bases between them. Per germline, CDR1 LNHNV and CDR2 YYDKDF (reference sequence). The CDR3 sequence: CATGILGDSEKLFF. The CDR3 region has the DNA TGTGCCACCGGGATCTTGGGAGATAGTGAAAAACTGTTTTTT.

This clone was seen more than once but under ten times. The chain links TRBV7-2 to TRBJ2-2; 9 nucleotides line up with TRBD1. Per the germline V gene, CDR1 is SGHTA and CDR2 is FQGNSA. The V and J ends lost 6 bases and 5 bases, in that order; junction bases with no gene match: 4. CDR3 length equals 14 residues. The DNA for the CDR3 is TGTGCCAGCAGTTATGGGACAGGGACCGGGGAGCTGTTTTTT. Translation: CASSYGTGTGELFF.

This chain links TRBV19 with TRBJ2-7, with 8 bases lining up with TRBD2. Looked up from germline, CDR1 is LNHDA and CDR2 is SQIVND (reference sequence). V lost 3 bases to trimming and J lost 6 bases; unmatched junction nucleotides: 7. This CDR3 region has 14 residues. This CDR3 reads CASSIAGGGGEQYF. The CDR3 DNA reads TGTGCCAGTAGTATTGCGGGAGGCGGCGGCGAGCAGTACTTC. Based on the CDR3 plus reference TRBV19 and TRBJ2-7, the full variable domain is DGGITQSPKYLFRKEGQNVTLSCEQNLNHDAMYWYRQDPGQGLRLIYYSQIVNDFQKGDIAEGYSVSREKKESFPLTVTSAQKNPTAFYLCASSIAGGGGEQYFGPGTRLTVT.

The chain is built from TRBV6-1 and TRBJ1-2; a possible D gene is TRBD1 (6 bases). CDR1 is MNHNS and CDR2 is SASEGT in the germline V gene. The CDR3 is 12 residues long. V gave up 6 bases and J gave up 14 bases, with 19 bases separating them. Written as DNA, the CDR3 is TGTGCCAGCAGGAAGGGGGACGGACCTATGACCTTC. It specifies CASRKGDGPMTF.

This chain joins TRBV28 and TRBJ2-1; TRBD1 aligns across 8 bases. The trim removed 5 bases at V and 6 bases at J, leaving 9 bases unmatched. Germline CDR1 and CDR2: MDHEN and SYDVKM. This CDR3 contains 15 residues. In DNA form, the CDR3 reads TGTGCCAGCAGTCCCGACAGGGGCCGCTTCAATGAGCAGTTCTTC. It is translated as CASSPDRGRFNEQFF.

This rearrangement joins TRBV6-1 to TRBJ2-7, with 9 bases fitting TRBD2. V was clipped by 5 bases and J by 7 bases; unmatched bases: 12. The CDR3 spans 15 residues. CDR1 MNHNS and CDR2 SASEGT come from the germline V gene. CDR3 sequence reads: CASSQGPAGGGEQYF. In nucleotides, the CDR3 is TGTGCCAGCAGTCAGGGTCCAGCGGGAGGAGGAGAGCAGTACTTC.

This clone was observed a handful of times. CDR3 DNA sequence: TGTGCCAGCAGCAAAGGACAGGGTCAAGAGACCCAGTACTTC. Amino acid sequence: CASSKGQGQETQYF. The genes are TRBV7-9 and TRBJ2-5, with 8 bases lining up with TRBD1. V was clipped by 5 bases and J by 2 bases; unmatched bases: 4. CDR3 length equals 14 residues. Per the germline V gene, CDR1 is SEHNR and CDR2 is FQNEAQ (reference sequence).

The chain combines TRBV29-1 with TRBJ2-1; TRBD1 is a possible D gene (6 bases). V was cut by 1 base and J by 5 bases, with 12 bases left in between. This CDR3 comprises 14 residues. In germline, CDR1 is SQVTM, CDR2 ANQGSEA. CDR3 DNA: TGCAGCGTTGAAGTGACGCAGGGGAACAATGAGCAGTTCTTC. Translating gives CSVEVTQGNNEQFF.

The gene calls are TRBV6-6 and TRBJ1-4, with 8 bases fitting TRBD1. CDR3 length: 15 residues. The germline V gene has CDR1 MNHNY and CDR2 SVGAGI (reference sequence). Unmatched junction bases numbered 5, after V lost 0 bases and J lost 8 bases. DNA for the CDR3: TGTGCCAGCAGTTACTCGTGGGACAGGCAGGAAAAACTGTTTTTT. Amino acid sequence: CASSYSWDRQEKLFF.

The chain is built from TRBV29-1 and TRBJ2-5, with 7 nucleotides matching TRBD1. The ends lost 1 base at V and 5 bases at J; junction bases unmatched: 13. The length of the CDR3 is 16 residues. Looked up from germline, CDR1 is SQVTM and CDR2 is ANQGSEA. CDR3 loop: CSVEGGGFSSSETQYF. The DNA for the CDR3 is TGCAGCGTTGAAGGAGGGGGCTTCAGCTCCTCGGAGACCCAGTACTTC.

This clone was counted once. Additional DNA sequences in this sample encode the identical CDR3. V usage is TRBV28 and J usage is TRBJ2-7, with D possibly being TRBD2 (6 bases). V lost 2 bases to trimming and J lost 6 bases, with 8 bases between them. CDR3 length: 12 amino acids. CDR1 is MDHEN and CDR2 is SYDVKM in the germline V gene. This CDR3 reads CASSLGGGEQYF. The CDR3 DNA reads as TGTGCCAGCAGTTTAGGGGGAGGCGAGCAGTACTTC.

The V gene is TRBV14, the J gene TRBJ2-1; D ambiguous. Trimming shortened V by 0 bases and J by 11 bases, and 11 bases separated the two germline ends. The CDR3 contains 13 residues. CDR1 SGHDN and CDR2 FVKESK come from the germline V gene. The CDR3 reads CASSQDPQRKQFF. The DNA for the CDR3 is TGTGCCAGCAGCCAAGATCCGCAGCGCAAGCAGTTCTTC.

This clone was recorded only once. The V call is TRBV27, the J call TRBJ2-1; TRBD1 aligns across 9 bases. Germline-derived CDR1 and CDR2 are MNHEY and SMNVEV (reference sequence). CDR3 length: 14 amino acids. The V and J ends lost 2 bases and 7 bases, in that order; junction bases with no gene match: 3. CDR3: CASSLTGGKNEQFF. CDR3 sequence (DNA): TGTGCCAGCAGTTTAACAGGGGGCAAGAATGAGCAGTTCTTC.